The 27 T cell receptor beta chains reported below all come from one sample, sequenced in a study of regulatory T cells in long-lasting Graves disease. Indicated time point: newly diagnosed GD, antithyroid drugs for less than 3 months. RNA isolated from PBMCs was used to make the TCR library. TCR beta libraries were built with iRepertoire HTBI primers and Arm-PCR of CDR3 regions. TCRdb re-called the multiplex PCR reads with MiXCR, one entry per CDR3 protein. The sample yields a few hundred thousand distinct CDR3 sequences, roughly a fifth seen once. The material sequenced was peripheral blood mononuclear cells (PBMCs), taken at new diagnosis, from a patient treated with antithyroid drugs. The receptors derive from a female donor with Graves disease.

This clonotype was detected a few times. This chain links TRBV10-3 with TRBJ2-7; possible D gene TRBD1, 6 bases. This CDR3 comprises 13 residues. Trimming cost V 3 bases and J 4 bases, with 10 bases left between them. Germline loops: CDR1 ENHRY, CDR2 SYGVKD. The CDR3 region has the DNA TGTGCCATCAGTGAAGGCAGGGGATACGAGCAGTACTTC. Amino acid sequence: CAISEGRGYEQYF.

This clonotype has only a few counts. The chain is built from TRBV19 and TRBJ2-3; tentatively, D is TRBD1 (7 bases). The CDR3 is 19 amino acids. CDR1 and CDR2 from the germline V gene are LNHDA and SQIVND (reference sequence). V was shortened by 4 bases and J by 2 bases, with 25 bases between the two germline ends. The CDR3 DNA reads as TGTGCCAGTAGTACCCCGTGGGCAGGGGGACTCAAAAACACAGATACGCAGTATTTT. It codes for CASSTPWAGGLKNTDTQYF.

In its sample, this clonotype was seen many times. The rearrangement uses TRBV10-3 and TRBJ1-1; the match to TRBD1 covers 7 bases. The germline gives CDR1 ENHRY, CDR2 SYGVKD. The CDR3 loop spans 12 amino acids. V trimming: 4 bases; J trimming: 6 bases; junction bases outside the gene matches: 2. In DNA, the CDR3 is TGTGCCATCAGTGGCGACAGGGCTGAAGCTTTCTTT. It yields the protein CAISGDRAEAFF.

This clonotype was seen many times. The chain carries TRBV24-1 and TRBJ2-1; D perhaps matches TRBD2 (5 bases). There are 16 residues in the CDR3. V was cut by 3 bases and J by 0 bases, with 11 bases left in between. Looked up from germline, CDR1 is KGHDR and CDR2 is SFDVKD. CDR3 sequence (DNA): TGTGCCACCAGTGATCCTAGCCGGAGCTCCTACAATGAGCAGTTCTTC. Translation gives CATSDPSRSSYNEQFF.

The chain joins TRBV20-1 to TRBJ2-1; D is unresolved. Trimming cost V 6 bases and J 2 bases, with 8 bases left between them. Germline CDR1 and CDR2: DFQATT and SNEGSKA (reference sequence). The CDR3 length is 12 residues. Here the CDR3 reads CSARIAYNEQFF. CDR3 nucleotide sequence: TGCAGTGCCAGGATCGCCTACAATGAGCAGTTCTTC.

Only one count was recorded for this clonotype. The rearrangement uses TRBV13 and TRBJ2-7; perhaps TRBD1 as D (5 bases). This CDR3 region has 11 residues. With 4 bases removed from V and 9 bases from J, the gap between germline ends came to 10 bases. The germline CDR1 and CDR2 sequences are PRHDT and FYEKMQ (reference sequence). CDR3 in DNA: TGTGCCAGCAGCTGGGGCACTGCGCAGTACTTC. Its translation: CASSWGTAQYF.

About this clonotype: A much bigger clone sits one base away, suggesting this may be a read error. The V and J genes are TRBV6-5 and TRBJ2-7; TRBD1 matches 8 bases. Germline-derived CDR1 and CDR2 are MNHEY and SVGAGI. The CDR3 runs 14 residues. CDR3 amino acids: CARSYSGTGREQYF. As DNA, the CDR3 is TGTGCCAGGAGTTACTCTGGGACAGGCCGCGAGCAGTACTTC.

The chain couples TRBV20-1 to TRBJ2-3; tentatively, D is TRBD2 (5 bases). Between the trimmed V and J ends, which lost 7 bases and 4 bases, there was a span of 18 bases. Germline-derived CDR1 and CDR2 are DFQATT and SNEGSKA (reference sequence). The CDR3 has 14 residues. The CDR3 nucleotides read TGCAGTGTTCATAGTGCGGGTAGACCAGATACGCAGTATTTT. This codes for CSVHSAGRPDTQYF.

Ten or more counts support this clonotype. The chain recombines TRBV20-1 with TRBJ2-3; 8 nucleotides line up with TRBD2. The CDR3 length is 19 residues. The V segment lost 1 base and the J segment 4 bases; nucleotides outside the gene matches: 19. Germline V lookup: CDR1 DFQATT, CDR2 SNEGSKA (reference sequence). CDR3 amino acids: CSARVASGSPSGLPDTQYF. CDR3 sequence (DNA): TGCAGTGCTAGAGTGGCGAGCGGGAGTCCCTCCGGCCTGCCAGATACGCAGTATTTT.

This clonotype turned up a few times. Since the CDR3 does not end with the conserved phenylalanine or tryptophan, this likely comes from a read error. This sequence joins TRBV5-1 and TRBJ2-3; 8 bases match TRBD1. With 4 bases clipped from V and 6 bases from J, the junction kept 10 bases outside the gene matches. Germline values: CDR1 SGHRS, CDR2 YFSETQ. CDR3 size: 15 residues. The CDR3 loop is CASSPTGTGFDTQYS. The CDR3 region has the DNA TGCGCCAGCAGCCCTACGGGGACAGGTTTCGATACGCAGTATTCT.

The gene calls are TRBV6-2 or TRBV6-3 and TRBJ2-1; 13 bases agree with TRBD2. The J segment lost 0 bases and the V segment lost 5 bases, leaving 7 bases of the junction unmatched. The CDR3 spans 18 residues. Germline CDR1 and CDR2: MNHEY and SVGEGT. The CDR3 DNA follows: TGTGCCAGCAGTCGACTAGCGGGGGGACCGAGCTCCTACAATGAGCAGTTCTTC. Encoded protein: CASSRLAGGPSSYNEQFF.

In its sample, this clonotype was seen once. This may be a read error: a much more frequent sequence differs by one nucleotide. The chain couples TRBV6-1 to TRBJ1-2, with no clear D. Between the trimmed V and J ends, which lost 3 bases and 4 bases, there was a span of 15 bases. There are 15 residues in the CDR3. Germline lookup yields CDR1 MNHNS and CDR2 SASEGT. CDR3 DNA sequence: TGTGCCAGCAGTGAGAGGCGGCACGGCGTCTATGGCTACACCTTC. This encodes CASSERRHGVYGYTF.

V and J are TRBV7-9 and TRBJ2-1, with 12 bases lining up with TRBD2. Germline CDR1 and CDR2: SEHNR and FQNEAQ (reference sequence). V gave up 5 bases and J gave up 10 bases; unmatched junction bases: 9. This CDR3 is 15 amino acids long. Here the CDR3 reads CASSPTSGRGGEQFF. Here the CDR3 DNA reads TGTGCCAGCAGCCCGACTAGCGGGAGAGGAGGGGAGCAGTTCTTC.

This clonotype was found many times. The junction departs from the called germline gene at one end, perhaps through a read error. The chain carries TRBV5-1 and TRBJ2-1, with D unresolved. This CDR3 spans 14 amino acids. Per the germline V gene, CDR1 is SGHRS and CDR2 is YFSETQ. The CDR3 loop reads CASSQSLGFNEQFF. The CDR3 DNA reads as TGTGCCAGCAGCCAAAGTCTGGGGTTCAATGAGCAGTTCTTC. The full variable domain, its missing parts supplied by reference TRBV5-1 and TRBJ2-1, is KAGVTQTPRYLIKTRGQQVTLSCSPISGHRSVSWYQQTPGQGLQFLFEYFSETQRNKGNFPGRFSGRQFSNSRSEMNVSTLELGDSALYLCASSQSLGFNEQFFGPGTRLTVL.

About this clonotype itself: A far larger clone lies a single base away; this is likely a read error. The chain uses TRBV7-9 and TRBJ2-5; D perhaps matches TRBD1 (5 bases). The germline V and J ends were trimmed by 1 base and 0 bases, with 15 bases remaining between them. In germline, CDR1 is SEHNR, CDR2 FQNEAQ (reference sequence). CDR3 length: 17 amino acids. The CDR3 nucleotides are TGTGCCAGCAGCTTAGTCGTAGGCAGGGCGCACCAAGAGACCCAGTACTTC. Translating it yields CASSLVVGRAHQETQYF.

This clonotype was picked up many times. This chain's CDR3 is CASSLTAGAHQYF. The CDR3 region has the DNA TGTGCCAGCAGTTTAACGGCGGGGGCGCACCAGTACTTC. The V gene is TRBV12-3 or TRBV12-4, the J gene TRBJ2-5; perhaps TRBD2 as D (7 bases). The V end lost 2 bases, the J end lost 10 bases, and 14 bases lay between the germline ends. CDR3 length equals 13 residues.

This clonotype turned up a few times. The rearrangement joins TRBV6-4 to TRBJ1-2; D uncertain. Germline CDR1 reads MRHNA; CDR2 reads SNTAGT. There are 13 residues in the CDR3. The V end lost 10 bases, the J end lost 4 bases, and 16 bases lay between the germline ends. CDR3 in DNA: TGTGCCATTTGTACCCCAGAACCCTATGGCTACACCTTC. Protein sequence: CAICTPEPYGYTF.

This clonotype was counted at least ten times. The gene calls are TRBV20-1 and TRBJ2-1, with TRBD2 matching over 11 bases. This CDR3 region has 15 residues. Germline loops: CDR1 DFQATT, CDR2 SNEGSKA (reference sequence). V trimming: 4 bases; J trimming: 5 bases; junction bases outside the gene matches: 7. The CDR3 region is CSATHPSGGNNEQFF. CDR3 sequence (DNA): TGCAGTGCTACCCACCCTAGCGGGGGGAACAATGAGCAGTTCTTC.

This clonotype was seen only a few times. Given a far larger clone just one base away, this is likely a sequencing read error. J is TRBJ2-5 and V is TRBV11-2; a weak D match, TRBD1 (5 bases). V lost 6 bases to trimming and J lost 7 bases, with 15 bases between them. From germline, CDR1 is SGHAT and CDR2 FQNNGV. This CDR3 contains 13 residues. Here the CDR3 DNA reads TGTGCCAGCAGTACCAGGGTTGTAGCGACCCAGTACTTC. It encodes CASSTRVVATQYF.

At least ten counts were recorded for this clonotype. The chain uses TRBV15 and TRBJ2-3; no reliable D call. The CDR3 consists of 12 residues. Trimming removed 5 bases at V and 6 bases at J, with 9 bases between. Looked up from germline, CDR1 is LNHNV and CDR2 is YYDKDF (reference sequence). CDR3 DNA: TGTGCCACCAGCCTAACCGGGGATACGCAGTATTTT. It translates to CATSLTGDTQYF.

In its sample, this clonotype was seen many times. This chain links TRBV29-1 with TRBJ2-1, with 8 bases that match TRBD1. Germline loops: CDR1 SQVTM, CDR2 ANQGSEA. V shed 7 bases, J shed 10 bases, and the junction held 12 bases outside the gene matches. This CDR3 spans 13 amino acids. CDR3 region: CSGIVDRGGEQFF. The DNA of the CDR3 is TGCAGCGGTATCGTCGACAGGGGCGGGGAGCAGTTCTTC.

This clonotype was seen more than once but under ten times. The chain combines TRBV6-2 or TRBV6-3 with TRBJ1-2; TRBD1 agrees at 8 bases. The V gene end was trimmed by 3 bases and the J gene end by 8 bases; junction bases not matched to a gene: 2. The germline gives CDR1 MNHEY, CDR2 SVGEGT. This CDR3 has 12 residues. CDR3 DNA: TGTGCCAGCAGTTATCAGGGGGCCGGCTACACCTTC. It is translated as CASSYQGAGYTF.

This clonotype was seen ten or more times. This rearrangement joins TRBV5-1 to TRBJ1-5; D may be TRBD1 (5 bases). Trimming took 2 bases from V and 8 from J, leaving 11 bases between them. Germline CDR1 and CDR2: SGHRS and YFSETQ. There are 13 residues in the CDR3. Here the CDR3 reads CASSFPGFKPQHF. CDR3 nucleotide sequence: TGCGCCAGCAGCTTCCCAGGGTTCAAGCCCCAGCATTTT.

The sample holds many counts of this clonotype. This rearrangement joins TRBV28 to TRBJ1-1; D possibly corresponds to TRBD1 (5 bases). The V end lost 6 bases, the J end lost 4 bases, and 15 bases lay between the germline ends. The CDR3 totals 14 residues. CDR1 is MDHEN, CDR2 SYDVKM, per germline. CDR3 sequence (DNA): TGTGCCAGCAGCTTGCAGGGTGGGGGCACTGAAGCTTTCTTT. It specifies CASSLQGGGTEAFF.

In its sample, this clonotype was seen many times. CDR3 DNA: TGTGCCACCAGCAGAGATATGGGACCCCTGAGTCCTGAAGCTTTCTTT. Amino acids: CATSRDMGPLSPEAFF. The J gene is TRBJ1-1, the V gene TRBV15, with D perhaps TRBD1 (5 bases). The CDR3 totals 16 residues. Germline loops: CDR1 LNHNV, CDR2 YYDKDF (reference sequence). V lost 0 bases, J lost 6 bases, and 17 bases lay in between.

This clonotype was counted many times. The chain combines TRBV10-3 with TRBJ2-7; D unresolved. The length of the CDR3 is 11 residues. Looked up from germline, CDR1 is ENHRY and CDR2 is SYGVKD. The V end was cut by 3 bases, the J end by 0 bases, with 0 bases between. The CDR3 reads CAISDSYEQYF. CDR3 DNA: TGTGCCATCAGTGACTCCTACGAGCAGTACTTC.

This clonotype was counted a few times. This chain links TRBV6-4 with TRBJ1-3; TRBD1 agrees at 7 bases. Germline V CDR1 and CDR2: MRHNA, SNTAGT. The CDR3 consists of 18 residues. Trimming removed 2 bases from V and 0 bases from J; junction bases left unmatched: 10. The CDR3 is CASSDPKDRSGSGNTIYF. CDR3 nucleotides: TGTGCCAGCAGTGACCCTAAGGACAGGAGCGGCTCTGGAAACACCATATATTTT.